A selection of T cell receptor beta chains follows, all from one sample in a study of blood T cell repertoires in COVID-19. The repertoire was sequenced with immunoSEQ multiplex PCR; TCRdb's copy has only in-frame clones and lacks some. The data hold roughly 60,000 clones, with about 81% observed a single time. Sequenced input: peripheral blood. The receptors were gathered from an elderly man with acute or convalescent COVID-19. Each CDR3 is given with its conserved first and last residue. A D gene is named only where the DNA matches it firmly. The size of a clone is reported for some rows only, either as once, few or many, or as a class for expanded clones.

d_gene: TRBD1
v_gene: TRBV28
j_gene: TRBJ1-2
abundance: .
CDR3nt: TGTGCCAGCAGCAGGACAGGGGGATACTATGGCTACACCTTC
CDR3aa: CASSRTGGYYGYTF

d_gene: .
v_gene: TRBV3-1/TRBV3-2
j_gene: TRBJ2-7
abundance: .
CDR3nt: TGTGCCAGCAGCCTTTCCAGTGTACCCTACGAGCAGTACTTC
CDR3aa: CASSLSSVPYEQYF

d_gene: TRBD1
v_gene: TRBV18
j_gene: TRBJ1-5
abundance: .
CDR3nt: TGTGCCAGCTCATCGACAGGGGGCCGAAGCAATCAGCCCCAGCATTTT
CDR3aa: CASSSTGGRSNQPQHF

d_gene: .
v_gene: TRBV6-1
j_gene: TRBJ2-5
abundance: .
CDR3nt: TGTGCCAGCAGTGAATTATACAGGGGACTCCAGACCCAGTACTTC
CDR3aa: CASSELYRGLQTQYF

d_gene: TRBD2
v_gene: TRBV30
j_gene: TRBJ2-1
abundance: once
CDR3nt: TGTGCCTGGAGTTTTATTGGCGGGGGGATGGGCGATGAGCAGTTCTTC
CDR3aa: CAWSFIGGGMGDEQFF

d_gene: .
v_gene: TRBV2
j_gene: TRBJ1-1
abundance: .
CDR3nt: TGTGCCAGCATTTCGACCCGAAGGGGAACTGAAGCTTTCTTT
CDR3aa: CASISTRRGTEAFF

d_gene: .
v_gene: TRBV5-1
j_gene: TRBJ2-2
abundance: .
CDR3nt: TGCGCCAGCAGCCCCCCCGGCCGGGGAAGTGGCCCCGGGGAGCTGTTTTTT
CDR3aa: CASSPPGRGSGPGELFF

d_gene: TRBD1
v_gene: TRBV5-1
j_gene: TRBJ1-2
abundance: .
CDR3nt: TGCGCCAGCAGCAGGCTGGAGAATGCGAGGGGGACAGGCGGCTACACCTTC
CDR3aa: CASSRLENARGTGGYTF

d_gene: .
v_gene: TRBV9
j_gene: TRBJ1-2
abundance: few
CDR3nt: TGTGCCAGCAGCGTTCCAGGGTATGGCTACACCTTC
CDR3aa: CASSVPGYGYTF

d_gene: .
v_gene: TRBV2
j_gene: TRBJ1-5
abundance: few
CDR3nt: TGTGCCAGCAGGCCCGCGGGTATCGGGGTCCAAAGCAATCAGCCCCAGCATTTT
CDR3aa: CASRPAGIGVQSNQPQHF

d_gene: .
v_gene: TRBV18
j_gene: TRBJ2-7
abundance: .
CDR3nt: TGTGCCAGCTCACCCTCCTTATACTACGAGCAGTACTTC
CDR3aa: CASSPSLYYEQYF

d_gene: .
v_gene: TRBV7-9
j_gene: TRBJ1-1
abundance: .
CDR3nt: TGTGCCAGCAGCGCTGGGGGGGTTCAAGCTTTCTTT
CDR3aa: CASSAGGVQAFF

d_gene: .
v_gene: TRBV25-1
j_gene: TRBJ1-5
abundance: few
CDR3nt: TGTGCCAGCCGAGGGAATGGGGTGACGGCCCAGCATTTT
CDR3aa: CASRGNGVTAQHF

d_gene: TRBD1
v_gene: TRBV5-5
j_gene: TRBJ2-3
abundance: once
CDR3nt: TGTGCCAGCAGCTTGGACAGGGGAACGCTAACAGATACGCAGTATTTT
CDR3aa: CASSLDRGTLTDTQYF

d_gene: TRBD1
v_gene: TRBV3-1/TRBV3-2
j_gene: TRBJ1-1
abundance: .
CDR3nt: TGTGCCAGCAGCACCCTGACAGGGGAGTCTGAAGCTTTCTTT
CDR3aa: CASSTLTGESEAFF

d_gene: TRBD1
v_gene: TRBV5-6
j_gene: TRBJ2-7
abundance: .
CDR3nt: TGTGCCAGCCGAGACGACAGGGATACCTACGAGCAGTACTTC
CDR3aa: CASRDDRDTYEQYF

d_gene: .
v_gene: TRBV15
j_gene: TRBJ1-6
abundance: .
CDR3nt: TGTGCCACCAGCAGACCCGGTGCCTCAACTTATAATTCACCCCTCCACTTT
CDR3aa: CATSRPGASTYNSPLHF

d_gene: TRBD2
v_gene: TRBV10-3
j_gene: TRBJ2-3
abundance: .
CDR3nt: TGTGCCATCAGTGACCGGACTAGCGGGGGGGGAACAGATACGCAGTATTTT
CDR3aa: CAISDRTSGGGTDTQYF

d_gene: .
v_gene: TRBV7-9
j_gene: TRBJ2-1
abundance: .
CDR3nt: TGTGCCAGCAGCTTCAAAGCGTTATTAGGGGGGGATGAGCAGTTCTTC
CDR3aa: CASSFKALLGGDEQFF

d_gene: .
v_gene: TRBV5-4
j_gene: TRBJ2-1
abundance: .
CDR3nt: TGTGCCAGCAGCAAGGCCGACAGCTACAATGAGCAGTTCTTC
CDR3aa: CASSKADSYNEQFF

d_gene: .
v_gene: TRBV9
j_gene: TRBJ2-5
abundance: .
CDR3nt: TGTGCCAGCAGCGAACGAGGGGCCACAGGGATCGGGTTGGAGACCCAGTACTTC
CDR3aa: CASSERGATGIGLETQYF

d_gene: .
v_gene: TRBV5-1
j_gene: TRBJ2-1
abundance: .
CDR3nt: TGCGCCAGCAGCTTGGGAACAGGGAGGGACAATGAGCAGTTCTTC
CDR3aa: CASSLGTGRDNEQFF

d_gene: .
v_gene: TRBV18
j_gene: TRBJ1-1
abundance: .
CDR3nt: TGTGCCAGCTCAGAAGGGGTGAGGTTTGAAGCTTTCTTT
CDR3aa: CASSEGVRFEAFF

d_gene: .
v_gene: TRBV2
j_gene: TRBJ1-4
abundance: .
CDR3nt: TGTGCCAGCTATAATGAAAAACTGTTTTTT
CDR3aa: CASYNEKLFF

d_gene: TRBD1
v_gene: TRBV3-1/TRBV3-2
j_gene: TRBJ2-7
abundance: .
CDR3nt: TGTGCCAGCAGCCAACAGGGGGCTCAATACGAGCAGTACTTC
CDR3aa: CASSQQGAQYEQYF

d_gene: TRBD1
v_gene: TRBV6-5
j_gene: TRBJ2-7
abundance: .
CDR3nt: TGTGCCAGCAGGATGGACAGGGCGGCCTACGAGCAGTACTTC
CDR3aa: CASRMDRAAYEQYF

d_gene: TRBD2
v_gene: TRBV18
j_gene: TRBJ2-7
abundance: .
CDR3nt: TGTGCCAGCTCACCACCGCTCGGACTAGGCTACGAGCAGTACTTC
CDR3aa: CASSPPLGLGYEQYF

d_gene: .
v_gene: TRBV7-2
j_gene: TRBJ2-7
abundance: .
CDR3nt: TGTGCCAGCAGCCCCCGAGATGGGCCCTACGAGCAGTACTTC
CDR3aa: CASSPRDGPYEQYF

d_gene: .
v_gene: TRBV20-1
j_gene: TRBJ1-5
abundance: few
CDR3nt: TGCAGTGCCAGTACAGGAGTCAGCAATCAGCCCCAGCATTTT
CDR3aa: CSASTGVSNQPQHF

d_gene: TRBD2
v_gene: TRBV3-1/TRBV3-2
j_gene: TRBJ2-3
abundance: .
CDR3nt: TGTGCCAGCAGCCCCTTTGGGGGAGCGGGGGTTTCGGATACGCAGTATTTT
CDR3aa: CASSPFGGAGVSDTQYF

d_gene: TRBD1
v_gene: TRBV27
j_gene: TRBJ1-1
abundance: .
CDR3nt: TGTGCCAGCAGTACCGGGACAGCTGTCACTGAAGCTTTCTTT
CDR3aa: CASSTGTAVTEAFF

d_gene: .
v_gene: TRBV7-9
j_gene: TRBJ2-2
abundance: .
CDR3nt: TGTGCCAGCAGCCTGAGCGCGGTCACGAACACCGGGGAGCTGTTTTTT
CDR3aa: CASSLSAVTNTGELFF

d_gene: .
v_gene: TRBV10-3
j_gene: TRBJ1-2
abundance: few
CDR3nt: TGTGCCATCAGTGAGTCTTTGTCCCCCTCAGCTAACTATGGCTACACCTTC
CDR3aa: CAISESLSPSANYGYTF

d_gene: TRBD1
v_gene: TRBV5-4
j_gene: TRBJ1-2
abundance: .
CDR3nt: TGTGCCAGCAGCCTCTGGGACAGGGTGCGCGGCTACACCTTC
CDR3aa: CASSLWDRVRGYTF

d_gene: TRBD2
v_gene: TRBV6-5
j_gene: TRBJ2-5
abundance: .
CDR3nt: TGTGCCAGCATCTCAACGGCGGGGGAAGAGACCCAGTACTTC
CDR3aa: CASISTAGEETQYF

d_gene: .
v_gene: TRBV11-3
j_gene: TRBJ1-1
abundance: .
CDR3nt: TGTGCCAGCAGCGCAGGGGATGCGAGCACTGAAGCTTTCTTT
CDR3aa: CASSAGDASTEAFF